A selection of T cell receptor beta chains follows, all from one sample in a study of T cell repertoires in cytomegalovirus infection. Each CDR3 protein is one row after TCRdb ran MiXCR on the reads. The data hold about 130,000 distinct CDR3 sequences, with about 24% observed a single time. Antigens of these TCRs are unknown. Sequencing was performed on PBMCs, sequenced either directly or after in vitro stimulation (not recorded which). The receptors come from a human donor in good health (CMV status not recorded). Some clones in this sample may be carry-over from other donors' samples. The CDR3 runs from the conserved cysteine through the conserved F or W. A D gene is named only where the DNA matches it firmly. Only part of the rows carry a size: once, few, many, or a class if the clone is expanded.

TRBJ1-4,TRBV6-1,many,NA,TGTGCCAGCAGTTCCGTAATAACTAATGAAAAACTGTTTTTT,CASSSVITNEKLFF
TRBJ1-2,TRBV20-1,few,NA,TGCAGTGCTCTCAGGGTTGGGACTATTGAGGGTGGCTACACCTTC,CSALRVGTIEGGYTF
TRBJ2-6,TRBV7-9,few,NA,TGTGCCAGCGACTCCTCGGGGGCCTCTGGGGCCAACGTCCTGACTTTC,CASDSSGASGANVLTF
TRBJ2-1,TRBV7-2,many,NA,TGTGCCAGCACCCTTACCGGTGACGGACTCCCTCCCTACAATGAGCAGTTCTTC,CASTLTGDGLPPYNEQFF
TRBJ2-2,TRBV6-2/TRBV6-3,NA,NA,TGTGCCAGCAGTTACTTCCTGACCGGGGAGCTGTTTTTT,CASSYFLTGELFF
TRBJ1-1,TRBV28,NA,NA,TGTGCCAGCAGCCTATTGGCGTACACTGAAGCTTTCTTT,CASSLLAYTEAFF
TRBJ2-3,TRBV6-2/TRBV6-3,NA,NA,TGTGCCAGCAGTTACCGGGACCTCGAGGATACGCAGTATTTT,CASSYRDLEDTQYF
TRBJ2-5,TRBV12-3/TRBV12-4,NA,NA,TGTGCCAGCAGTCGAAGGAACAGCCCCTTTCAAGAGACCCAGTACTTC,CASSRRNSPFQETQYF
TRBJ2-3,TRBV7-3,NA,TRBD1,TGTGCCAGCAGCTTAATTTCAGGGGGCGAGGCAGATACGCAGTATTTT,CASSLISGGEADTQYF
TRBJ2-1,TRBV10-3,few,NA,TGTGCCATCGGACGACAGAAGAGCTCCTACAATGAGCAGTTCTTC,CAIGRQKSSYNEQFF
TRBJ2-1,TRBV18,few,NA,TGTGCCAGCTCACCACCGAGGGGTTTTCCCTTTGTTAGCTACAATGAGCAGTTCTTC,CASSPPRGFPFVSYNEQFF
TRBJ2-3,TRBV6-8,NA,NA,TGTGCCAGCAGTTACATCACTACCACAGATACGCAGTATTTT,CASSYITTTDTQYF
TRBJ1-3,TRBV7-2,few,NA,TGTGCCAGCAGCCCCGTGGGGTACGGAAACACCATATATTTT,CASSPVGYGNTIYF
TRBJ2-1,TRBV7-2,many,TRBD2,TGTGCCAGCAGCTTAGTCCCTAGCGGGGCTTTCAATGAGCAGTTCTTC,CASSLVPSGAFNEQFF
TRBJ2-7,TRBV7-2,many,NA,TGTGCCAGCAGCCCTCAGTTGAACGAGCAGTACTTC,CASSPQLNEQYF
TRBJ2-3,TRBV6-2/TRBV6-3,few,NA,TGTGCCAGCATGTCAGCGGGCGGCGTCACAGATACGCAGTATTTT,CASMSAGGVTDTQYF
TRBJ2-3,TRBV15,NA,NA,TGTGCCACCAGCGGTAATACAGGGGATACGCAGTATTTT,CATSGNTGDTQYF